This TCR beta chain is from a study of vaccination effects on CD4 cells after COVID-19. In the study overall: Under the ViraFEST assay, PBMC were stimulated with viral peptide pools so that antigen-specific CD4+ T cells expanded. Sequencing was performed afterwards.

Study-level findings and limits: There was marked clonal contraction among infection- and vaccine-induced clones late after vaccination. A shortage of convalescent patients and an absence of early post-infection timepoints characterized the study.

Researchers isolated CD4+ T cells once about 11 days of culture had elapsed. This clone was recorded only once. Its antigen remains unknown. Produced via immunoSEQ multiplex PCR; TCRdb's table is partial and in-frame only. The table records 50,000 to 75,000 clones, about 69% of them present only once. This clonotype was sampled from a human donor who had a prior SARS-CoV-2 infection. The source material was CD4+ T cells from PBMCs cultured without peptide, sampled before COVID-19 vaccination.

The CDR3 nucleotides are TGTGCCAGCAGCTTACGCGGAGACAATGAGCAGTTCTTC. Translated: CASSLRGDNEQFF. The rearrangement links TRBV7-3 to TRBJ2-1, with D unresolved. CDR3 length: 13 residues. Germline CDR1 is SGHTA and CDR2 is FQGTGA. Trimming pared 2 bases from V and 5 bases from J, leaving 7 bases between.